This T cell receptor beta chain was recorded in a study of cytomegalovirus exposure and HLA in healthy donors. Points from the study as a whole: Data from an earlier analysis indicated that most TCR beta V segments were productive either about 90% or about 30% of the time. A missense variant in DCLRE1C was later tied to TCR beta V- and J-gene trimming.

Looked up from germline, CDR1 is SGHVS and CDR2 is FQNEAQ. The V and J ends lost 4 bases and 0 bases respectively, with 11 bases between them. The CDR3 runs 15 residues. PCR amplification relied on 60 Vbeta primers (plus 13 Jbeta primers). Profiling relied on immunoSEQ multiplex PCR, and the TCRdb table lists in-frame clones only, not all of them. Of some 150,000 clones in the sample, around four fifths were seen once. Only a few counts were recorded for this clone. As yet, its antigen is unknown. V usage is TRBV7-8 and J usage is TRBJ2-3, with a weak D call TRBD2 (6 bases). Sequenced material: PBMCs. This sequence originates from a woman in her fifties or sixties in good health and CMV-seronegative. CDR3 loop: CASSSPSASTDTQYF. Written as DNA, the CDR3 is TGTGCCAGCAGCTCGCCTAGCGCTAGCACAGATACGCAGTATTTT. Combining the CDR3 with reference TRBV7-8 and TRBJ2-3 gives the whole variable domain GAGVSQSPRYKVAKRGQDVALRCDPISGHVSLFWYQQALGQGPEFLTYFQNEAQLDKSGLPSDRFFAERPEGSVSTLKIQRTQQEDSAVYLCASSSPSASTDTQYFGPGTRLTVL.